These 28 T cell receptor beta chains share one sample of origin, sequenced in a study of T-cell reconstitution after alpha-beta-depleted transplantation in children. Unique molecular identifiers were used in preparing the TCRbeta library. Via MiXCR, TCRdb re-called the PCR reads, giving one row per CDR3 protein. The table lists 500,000 to 600,000 distinct CDR3 sequences, roughly 18% of them singletons. The sample consisted of PBMCs from the stem cell graft donor, taken from the stem cell graft. These receptors came from a human donor who donated a stem cell graft to a child with acute lymphoblastic leukemia.

The V call is TRBV25-1, the J call TRBJ2-1, with 12 bases lining up with TRBD2. V was pared by 1 base and J by 7 bases, with 5 bases of the junction left unmatched. The CDR3 loop spans 16 amino acids. CDR1 MGHDK and CDR2 SYGVNS come from the germline V gene. The chain's CDR3 is CASSEFTSGRLNEQFF. CDR3 nucleotides: TGTGCCAGCAGTGAATTTACTAGCGGGAGGCTAAATGAGCAGTTCTTC.

This sequence joins TRBV19 and TRBJ1-2, with a possible D match to TRBD1 (5 bases). With 5 bases removed from V and 6 bases from J, the gap between germline ends came to 19 bases. This CDR3 is built from 15 residues. Germline values: CDR1 LNHDA, CDR2 SQIVND (reference sequence). Written as DNA, the CDR3 is TGTGCCAGTAGTGCTGTGGAGGGGCCCCGAAATGGCTACACCTTC. As protein: CASSAVEGPRNGYTF. Using reference TRBV19 and TRBJ1-2 for the parts outside the CDR3, the full variable domain is DGGITQSPKYLFRKEGQNVTLSCEQNLNHDAMYWYRQDPGQGLRLIYYSQIVNDFQKGDIAEGYSVSREKKESFPLTVTSAQKNPTAFYLCASSAVEGPRNGYTFGSGTRLTVV.

This clonotype has a count of ten or more. The rearrangement uses TRBV12-3 or TRBV12-4 and TRBJ2-3; D gene unclear. This CDR3 region has 15 residues. The V and J ends lost 6 bases and 1 base respectively, with 14 bases between them. CDR3 DNA sequence: TGTGCCAGCAGCCTCTTGGTAGCCCGCACAGATACGCAGTATTTT. Translating gives CASSLLVARTDTQYF.

V and J are TRBV6-1 and TRBJ1-4, with D tentatively TRBD1 (6 bases). The V gene's germline CDR1 is MNHNS and CDR2 SASEGT. This CDR3 is built from 16 residues. The germline V and J ends were trimmed by 6 bases and 3 bases, with 17 bases remaining between them. The CDR3 is CASRPRTASANEKLFF. In DNA, the CDR3 is TGTGCCAGCAGGCCTAGGACAGCCTCGGCTAATGAAAAACTGTTTTTT.

The CDR3, as DNA: TGTGCCAGCAGCCTGCTGGCTGCGGGAGTGGCAGATACGCAGTATTTT. Residues: CASSLLAAGVADTQYF. This chain links TRBV7-2 with TRBJ2-3; 7 nucleotides align to TRBD2. From germline, CDR1 is SGHTA and CDR2 FQGNSA. Unmatched junction bases numbered 12, after V lost 5 bases and J lost 4 bases. CDR3 length: 16 residues. The complete variable domain, with remaining parts taken from reference TRBV7-2 and TRBJ2-3, reads GAGVSQSPSNKVTEKGKDVELRCDPISGHTALYWYRQSLGQGLEFLIYFQGNSAPDKSGLPSDRFSAERTGGSVSTLTIQRTQQEDSAVYLCASSLLAAGVADTQYFGPGTRLTVL.

This clonotype was observed a few times. The V call is TRBV5-6, the J call TRBJ2-7, with 11 bases lining up with TRBD2. The length of the CDR3 is 15 residues. Per the germline V gene, CDR1 is SGHDT and CDR2 is YYEEEE. V shed 1 base and J 3 bases; nucleotides not matched to a gene: 3. CDR3 DNA sequence: TGTGCCAGCAGCTTGCCCACTAGCGGGGGCTACGAGCAGTACTTC. Its translation: CASSLPTSGGYEQYF.

V usage is TRBV10-3 and J usage is TRBJ2-1, with unresolved D. Germline V gives CDR1 ENHRY, CDR2 SYGVKD. The length of the CDR3 is 13 residues. V was shortened by 0 bases and J by 8 bases, with 8 bases between the two germline ends. The CDR3 DNA sequence: TGTGCCATCAGTGAGTCTGGCAAGCATGAGCAGTTCTTC. As protein: CAISESGKHEQFF.

In this sample, this clonotype turned up a few times. This chain connects TRBV7-9 to TRBJ2-3; 11 positions match TRBD2. J lost 0 bases, V lost 10 bases, and 3 bases had no gene match. Germline CDR1 and CDR2: SEHNR and FQNEAQ (reference sequence). The CDR3 is 14 residues long. The CDR3 protein is CAIRTSGSTDTQYF. The CDR3 DNA reads as TGTGCCATCCGGACTAGCGGGAGCACAGATACGCAGTATTTT.

The chain is built from TRBV6-1 and TRBJ2-3, with 7 bases that match TRBD2. The V and J ends lost 6 bases and 4 bases, in that order; junction bases with no gene match: 10. This CDR3 has 15 residues. The germline gives CDR1 MNHNS, CDR2 SASEGT. Here the CDR3 reads CASSSPGLGPDTQYF. The CDR3 DNA reads TGTGCCAGCAGCTCCCCCGGACTAGGGCCAGATACGCAGTATTTT.

This chain links TRBV12-3 or TRBV12-4 with TRBJ1-2; D gene unclear. The V and J ends lost 3 bases and 7 bases respectively, with 15 bases between them. The CDR3 consists of 14 residues. CDR3 coding DNA: TGTGCCAGCAGTTTTCTCCGGGGTTGGTCTGGCTACACCTTC. This gives the protein CASSFLRGWSGYTF.

In this sample, this clonotype turned up a few times. V and J are TRBV12-3 or TRBV12-4 and TRBJ2-7; 8 nucleotides agree with TRBD2. CDR3 size: 14 residues. J was trimmed by 3 bases and V by 1 base; bases with no gene match: 2. For the CDR3, the DNA is TGTGCCAGCAGTTTAGAACTAGCGGACTACGAGCAGTACTTC. It specifies CASSLELADYEQYF.

V and J are TRBV2 and TRBJ2-1, with D possibly TRBD1 on 5 matching bases. In germline, CDR1 is SNHLY, CDR2 FYNNEI. With 2 bases removed from V and 10 bases from J, the gap between germline ends came to 9 bases. The CDR3 consists of 12 residues. The CDR3 nucleotides are TGTGCCAGCAGTGAACAGGGTTTGGAGCAGTTCTTC. This translates into CASSEQGLEQFF.

The chain is built from TRBV9 and TRBJ2-7, with D unresolved. The CDR3 sequence is 15 residues long. From germline, CDR1 is SGDLS and CDR2 YYNGEE. The V end was cut by 3 bases, the J end by 0 bases, with 13 bases between. The CDR3 nucleotides read TGTGCCAGCAGCGCTGGGGAATTTTACTCCTACGAGCAGTACTTC. The encoded protein is CASSAGEFYSYEQYF.

The table lists this clonotype with many counts. The chain is built from TRBV5-1 and TRBJ2-7; weak D call: TRBD2 (5 bases). V gave up 0 bases and J gave up 8 bases, with 6 bases separating them. The CDR3 has 11 residues. Germline CDR1 reads SGHRS; CDR2 reads YFSETQ. CDR3 loop: CASSLERKQYF. The DNA for the CDR3 is TGCGCCAGCAGCTTGGAGCGGAAGCAGTACTTC.

The chain combines TRBV5-1 with TRBJ2-7, with D hard to call. Trimming shortened V by 0 bases and J by 4 bases, and 11 bases separated the two germline ends. This CDR3 region has 14 residues. CDR1 is SGHRS, CDR2 YFSETQ, per germline. CDR3 sequence (DNA): TGCGCCAGCAGCTTGGGGTCCCTGGCTTACGAGCAGTACTTC. It yields the protein CASSLGSLAYEQYF.

This clonotype was observed a handful of times. The gene calls are TRBV4-1 and TRBJ2-1; D not certain. This CDR3 is built from 13 residues. Germline V gene lookup returns CDR1 MGHRA and CDR2 YSYEKL. Trimming cost V 0 bases and J 7 bases, with 7 bases left between them. CDR3 amino acids: CASSQDALNEQFF. The CDR3 DNA sequence: TGCGCCAGCAGCCAAGATGCACTAAATGAGCAGTTCTTC.

This chain connects TRBV3-1 to TRBJ2-2; D is unclear. V lost 1 base to trimming and J lost 1 base, with 10 bases between them. Germline lookup yields CDR1 LGHDT and CDR2 YNNKEL (reference sequence). The CDR3 contains 16 residues. For the CDR3, the DNA is TGTGCCAGCAGCCAAGGTTGGCGGAAGAACACCGGGGAGCTGTTTTTT. Translation gives CASSQGWRKNTGELFF.

This chain uses TRBV6-1 with TRBJ1-6; TRBD1 aligns across 7 bases. V gave up 6 bases and J gave up 2 bases; unmatched junction bases: 7. The length of the CDR3 is 16 residues. The germline V gene encodes CDR1 MNHNS and CDR2 SASEGT. Here the CDR3 DNA reads TGTGCCAGCAGCCTTACAGGGGCGGCCTATAATTCACCCCTCCACTTT. It encodes CASSLTGAAYNSPLHF.

Points on this clonotype: One junction end does not reproduce the germline sequence, and a read error may be involved. This chain joins TRBV12-3 or TRBV12-4 and TRBJ2-6; D assignment may be TRBD1 or TRBD2 (6 bases each). The CDR3 sequence is 17 residues long. The CDR3 nucleotides are TGTGCCAGCCCCTTGTTCGGGGGCAACTCTGGGGCCAACGGCCTGACTTTC. It encodes CASPLFGGNSGANGLTF.

The chain couples TRBV24-1 to TRBJ2-2, with 7 positions matching TRBD1. Trimming took 0 bases from V and 1 from J; bases not matched to a gene: 1. The CDR3 consists of 16 residues. Germline values: CDR1 KGHDR, CDR2 SFDVKD. CDR3 sequence reads: CATSDLNRGNTGELFF. The CDR3, as DNA: TGTGCCACCAGTGATTTGAACAGGGGGAACACCGGGGAGCTGTTTTTT.

This clonotype was recorded a few times. The chain employs TRBV14 and TRBJ2-2, with 10 bases matching TRBD2. CDR3 length equals 16 residues. Germline V CDR1 and CDR2: SGHDN, FVKESK. The J segment lost 1 base and the V segment lost 3 bases, leaving 2 bases of the junction unmatched. The CDR3, as DNA: TGTGCCAGCAGCCACTTAGCGGGAGGGAACACCGGGGAGCTGTTTTTT. The encoded protein is CASSHLAGGNTGELFF.

This clonotype was found a few times. The rearrangement joins TRBV12-3 or TRBV12-4 to TRBJ1-2, with D perhaps TRBD1 (6 bases). The CDR3 totals 12 residues. Trimming stripped 6 bases from V and 7 bases from J, with 12 bases between. The CDR3 sequence: CASRRNRVGYTF. For the CDR3, the DNA is TGTGCCAGCAGAAGAAACAGGGTTGGCTACACCTTC.

This clonotype was seen more than once but under ten times. This chain connects TRBV15 to TRBJ2-5, with 10 bases identical to TRBD2. Unmatched junction bases numbered 7, after V lost 1 base and J lost 2 bases. Germline-derived CDR1 and CDR2 are LNHNV and YYDKDF (reference sequence). CDR3 length: 17 residues. This CDR3 is CATSRVGSGRPQETQYF. In DNA, the CDR3 is TGTGCCACCAGCAGAGTGGGTAGCGGGAGGCCTCAAGAGACCCAGTACTTC.

V gene TRBV2 combines with J gene TRBJ1-2; perhaps TRBD1 as D (5 bases). V was pared by 7 bases and J by 5 bases, with 20 bases between. The CDR3 length is 15 residues. CDR1 and CDR2 (germline): SNHLY, FYNNEI. The CDR3 reads CASISWGGTGYGYTF. The CDR3 DNA follows: TGTGCCAGCATCTCCTGGGGCGGGACGGGGTATGGCTACACCTTC.

This clonotype was detected a few times. The J gene is TRBJ1-2, the V gene TRBV29-1; 8 bases line up with TRBD1. The J segment lost 7 bases and the V segment lost 6 bases, leaving 16 bases of the junction unmatched. The length of the CDR3 is 15 residues. Per the germline V gene, CDR1 is SQVTM and CDR2 is ANQGSEA. The CDR3 here is CSVDDRGLVPSGYTF. The CDR3, as DNA: TGCAGCGTAGATGACAGGGGCCTTGTCCCGAGTGGCTACACCTTC.

This clonotype showed up just a few times. V and J are TRBV5-1 and TRBJ2-5; maybe TRBD2 (6 bases). Germline values: CDR1 SGHRS, CDR2 YFSETQ. The CDR3 extends over 16 amino acids. The V end was cut by 1 base, the J end by 1 base, with 14 bases between. CDR3 sequence: CASSLTPGLSQETQYF. The CDR3 DNA reads TGCGCCAGCAGCTTGACCCCGGGACTCAGCCAAGAGACCCAGTACTTC.

This rearrangement joins TRBV20-1 to TRBJ2-5; possibly TRBD1 or TRBD2 for D (5 bases each). This CDR3 is built from 12 residues. Deletions cut 5 bases from V and 0 bases from J, with 7 bases between. Germline assignment: CDR1 DFQATT and CDR2 SNEGSKA (reference sequence). The CDR3 reads CSAGTDQETQYF. CDR3 sequence (DNA): TGCAGTGCTGGGACGGACCAAGAGACCCAGTACTTC.

The CDR3 here is CASSPHRGPPYEQYF. The CDR3 DNA reads TGTGCCAGCAGCCCCCACCGAGGCCCGCCCTACGAGCAGTACTTC. The chain has TRBV7-9 and TRBJ2-7; D gene uncertain. Trimming took 5 bases from V and 2 from J, leaving 16 bases between them. The CDR3 is made up of 15 amino acids. Germline V CDR1 and CDR2: SEHNR, FQNEAQ (reference sequence).